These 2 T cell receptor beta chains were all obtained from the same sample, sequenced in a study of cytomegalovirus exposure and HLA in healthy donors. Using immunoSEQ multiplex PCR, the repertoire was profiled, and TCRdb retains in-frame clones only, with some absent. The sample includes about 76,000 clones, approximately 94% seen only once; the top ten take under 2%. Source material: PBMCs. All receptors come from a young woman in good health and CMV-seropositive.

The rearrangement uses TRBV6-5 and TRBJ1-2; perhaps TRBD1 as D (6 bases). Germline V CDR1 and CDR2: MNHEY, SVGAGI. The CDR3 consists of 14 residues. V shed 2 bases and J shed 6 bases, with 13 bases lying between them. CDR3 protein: CASSYGRGTHGYTF. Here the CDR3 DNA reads TGTGCCAGCAGTTACGGCAGGGGAACCCATGGCTACACCTTC.

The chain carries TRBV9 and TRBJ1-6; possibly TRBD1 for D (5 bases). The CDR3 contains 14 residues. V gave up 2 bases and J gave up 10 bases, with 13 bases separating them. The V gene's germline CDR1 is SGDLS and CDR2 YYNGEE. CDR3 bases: TGTGCCAGCAGCGTCACGGGGCGGGACTCACCCCTCCACTTT. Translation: CASSVTGRDSPLHF. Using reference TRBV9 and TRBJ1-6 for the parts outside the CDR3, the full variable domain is DSGVTQTPKHLITATGQRVTLRCSPRSGDLSVYWYQQSLDQGLQFLIQYYNGEERAKGNILERFSAQQFPDLHSELNLSSLELGDSALYFCASSVTGRDSPLHFGNGTRLTVT.